Following are 17 T cell receptor beta chains from one sample sequenced in a study of T cell responses to AZD1222 COVID-19 vaccine (dated by TCRdb to 2020 to 2022). Read against the paper, the sample's time point label means: about 28 days (+/-7) after the second vaccine dose. The method was the immunoSEQ multiplex PCR assay. In TCRdb, the immuneACCESS table is reduced to in-frame sequences with V and J assigned. These tables do not hold every clone; where another copy was compared, an unresolved V gene accounts for under half, and the others remain unexplained. This sample holds around 6,000 clones; over 75% were observed only once. The ten largest clonotypes hold 15% of the sample. Sample: peripheral blood, taken 28 days after the second AZD1222 dose. The receptors originated from an adult who received the AZD1222 COVID-19 vaccine.

This chain uses TRBV6-2 or TRBV6-3 with TRBJ1-1; D remains ambiguous. The CDR3 contains 15 residues. Germline V gives CDR1 MNHEY, CDR2 SVGEGT. V was pared by 5 bases and J by 5 bases, with 18 bases between. CDR3: CASSPAGRRSTEAFF. The DNA for the CDR3 is TGTGCCAGCAGTCCCGCCGGACGGCGCAGTACTGAAGCTTTCTTT.

The rearrangement links TRBV18 to TRBJ1-1; TRBD1 agrees at 7 bases. The V and J ends lost 5 bases and 1 base, in that order; junction bases with no gene match: 10. The germline V gene encodes CDR1 KGHSH and CDR2 LQKENI. This CDR3 region has 16 residues. The CDR3 protein is CASSDLLTGSNTEAFF. CDR3 sequence (DNA): TGTGCCAGCTCAGACTTATTGACAGGGTCGAACACTGAAGCTTTCTTT.

The rearrangement joins TRBV4-3 to TRBJ1-2; 8 bases are shared with TRBD1. The V segment lost 1 base and the J segment 8 bases; nucleotides outside the gene matches: 9. The CDR3 totals 15 residues. Germline V gene lookup returns CDR1 LGHNA and CDR2 YSLEER. The chain's CDR3 is CASSQAVQGARGYTF. In DNA form, the CDR3 reads TGCGCCAGCAGCCAAGCGGTGCAGGGGGCGAGAGGCTACACCTTC.

The chain carries TRBV19 and TRBJ1-2, with D unclear. This CDR3 has 15 residues. V was cut by 3 bases and J by 5 bases, with 16 bases left in between. The germline V gene has CDR1 LNHDA and CDR2 SQIVND (reference sequence). This CDR3 is CASSIGAVNPYGYTF. CDR3 DNA: TGTGCCAGTAGTATCGGCGCCGTCAACCCTTATGGCTACACCTTC.

This rearrangement joins TRBV21-1 to TRBJ1-1. TRBV21-1 is recorded as a pseudogene. This CDR3 is 15 amino acids long. The CDR3 DNA follows: TGTGCCAGTAAACTAACCGCCAGGATGAACACTGAAGCTTTCTTT. Translation gives CASKLTARMNTEAFF.

The chain has TRBV7-2 and TRBJ1-2; no clear D. The germline CDR1 and CDR2 sequences are SGHTA and FQGNSA. Trimming removed 3 bases at V and 7 bases at J, with 18 bases between. The CDR3 spans 15 residues. The CDR3 DNA is TGTGCCAGCAGCTTTGAAGGCATCCCATTCCCTGGCTACACCTTC. This sequence encodes CASSFEGIPFPGYTF.

Here the CDR3 reads CASQNTGELFF. CDR3 in DNA: TGTGCCAGCCAAAACACCGGGGAGCTGTTTTTT. The rearrangement joins TRBV18 to TRBJ2-2; D not resolved. Per the germline V gene, CDR1 is KGHSH and CDR2 is LQKENI. This CDR3 is built from 11 residues. Trimming pared 8 bases from V and 2 bases from J, leaving 3 bases between.

This chain uses TRBV7-2 with TRBJ2-2; no definite D call. The V end was cut by 5 bases, the J end by 6 bases, with 13 bases between. Germline V CDR1 and CDR2: SGHTA, FQGNSA. The CDR3 covers 14 residues. CDR3 coding DNA: TGTGCCAGCAGCCCCGCTTTTAAGGCCGGGGAGCTGTTTTTT. Translating gives CASSPAFKAGELFF.

The chain uses TRBV7-9 and TRBJ2-3; 8 bases agree with TRBD2. CDR1 and CDR2 from the germline V gene are SEHNR and FQNEAQ (reference sequence). J was trimmed by 3 bases and V by 3 bases; bases with no gene match: 2. This CDR3 region has 14 residues. The CDR3 DNA reads as TGTGCCAGCAGCTTTACTAGCGGAACAGATACGCAGTATTTT. Protein: CASSFTSGTDTQYF. Looking up the rest from reference TRBV7-9 and TRBJ2-3 gives the full variable domain: DTGVSQNPRHKITKRGQNVTFRCDPISEHNRLYWYRQTLGQGPEFLTYFQNEAQLEKSRLLSDRFSAERPKGSFSTLEIQRTEQGDSAMYLCASSFTSGTDTQYFGPGTRLTVL.

The rearrangement links TRBV7-2 to TRBJ1-1, with 8 bases aligning to TRBD1. Per germline, CDR1 SGHTA and CDR2 FQGNSA. This CDR3 region has 15 residues. J was trimmed by 8 bases and V by 3 bases; bases with no gene match: 11. As DNA, the CDR3 is TGTGCCAGCAGCTTCCGGACAGGGCATGAACAAGAAGCTTTCTTT. It specifies CASSFRTGHEQEAFF.

The chain employs TRBV11-2 and TRBJ2-3, with TRBD2 matching 13 bases. After removal of 5 bases from V and 3 bases from J, the junction contained 5 bases not matched to a gene. The CDR3 has 16 amino acids. Germline lookup yields CDR1 SGHAT and CDR2 FQNNGV. In DNA, the CDR3 is TGTGCCAGCAGCCAAAGGACTAGCGGGAGAACAGATACGCAGTATTTT. Translated, it gives CASSQRTSGRTDTQYF.

The rearrangement links TRBV27 to TRBJ2-3; the D is unclear. From germline, CDR1 is MNHEY and CDR2 SMNVEV (reference sequence). CDR3 length: 15 residues. V lost 7 bases to trimming and J lost 0 bases, with 14 bases between them. The CDR3 protein is CASTLLGSSTDTQYF. CDR3 coding DNA: TGTGCCAGCACTCTTTTAGGTTCTAGCACAGATACGCAGTATTTT.

The chain joins TRBV19 to TRBJ1-3; tentatively, D is TRBD1 (6 bases). The CDR3 sequence is 15 residues long. The V end was cut by 6 bases, the J end by 1 base, with 13 bases between. CDR1 is LNHDA, CDR2 SQIVND, per germline (reference sequence). The chain's CDR3 is CASSPWTASGNTIYF. The CDR3 DNA follows: TGTGCCAGTAGCCCTTGGACAGCTTCTGGAAACACCATATATTTT.

V is TRBV19 and J is TRBJ1-5; 7 bases agree with TRBD1. Germline assignment: CDR1 LNHDA and CDR2 SQIVND (reference sequence). J was trimmed by 4 bases and V by 7 bases; bases with no gene match: 4. The CDR3 runs to 13 residues. CDR3 coding DNA: TGTGCCAGTAATAGACAGGGAAATCAGCCCCAGCATTTT. As protein: CASNRQGNQPQHF. The full variable domain, with the rest looked up from reference TRBV19 and TRBJ1-5, is DGGITQSPKYLFRKEGQNVTLSCEQNLNHDAMYWYRQDPGQGLRLIYYSQIVNDFQKGDIAEGYSVSREKKESFPLTVTSAQKNPTAFYLCASNRQGNQPQHFGDGTRLSIL.

This clone appeared a single time. The chain is built from TRBV25-1 and TRBJ2-3; tentatively, D is TRBD1 (6 bases). CDR3 length equals 17 residues. V lost 6 bases, J lost 2 bases, and 21 bases lay in between. The germline gives CDR1 MGHDK, CDR2 SYGVNS. CDR3 coding DNA: TGTGCCAGCAGCAGTGAATACGTTCCGGGACACACAGATACGCAGTATTTT. Its translation is CASSSEYVPGHTDTQYF.

This chain uses TRBV7-3 with TRBJ2-5, with D possibly being TRBD2 (6 bases). Between the trimmed V and J ends, which lost 2 bases and 5 bases, there was a span of 9 bases. Germline V CDR1 and CDR2: SGHTA, FQGTGA. This CDR3 region has 13 residues. CDR3 region: CASSLGGMETQYF. The CDR3, as DNA: TGTGCCAGCAGCTTAGGGGGGATGGAGACCCAGTACTTC.

This clone was observed a handful of times. V usage is TRBV2 and J usage is TRBJ1-4; unclear D gene. Germline CDR1 and CDR2: SNHLY and FYNNEI. The CDR3 is 13 residues long. V was clipped by 2 bases and J by 6 bases, with 7 bases between them. CDR3 sequence (DNA): TGTGCCAGCAGTGAACGAGACTATGAAAAACTGTTTTTT. Its protein product is CASSERDYEKLFF. The complete variable domain, with remaining parts taken from reference TRBV2 and TRBJ1-4, reads EPEVTQTPSHQVTQMGQEVILRCVPISNHLYFYWYRQILGQKVEFLVSFYNNEISEKSEIFDDQFSVERPDGSNFTLKIRSTKLEDSAMYFCASSERDYEKLFFGSGTQLSVL.